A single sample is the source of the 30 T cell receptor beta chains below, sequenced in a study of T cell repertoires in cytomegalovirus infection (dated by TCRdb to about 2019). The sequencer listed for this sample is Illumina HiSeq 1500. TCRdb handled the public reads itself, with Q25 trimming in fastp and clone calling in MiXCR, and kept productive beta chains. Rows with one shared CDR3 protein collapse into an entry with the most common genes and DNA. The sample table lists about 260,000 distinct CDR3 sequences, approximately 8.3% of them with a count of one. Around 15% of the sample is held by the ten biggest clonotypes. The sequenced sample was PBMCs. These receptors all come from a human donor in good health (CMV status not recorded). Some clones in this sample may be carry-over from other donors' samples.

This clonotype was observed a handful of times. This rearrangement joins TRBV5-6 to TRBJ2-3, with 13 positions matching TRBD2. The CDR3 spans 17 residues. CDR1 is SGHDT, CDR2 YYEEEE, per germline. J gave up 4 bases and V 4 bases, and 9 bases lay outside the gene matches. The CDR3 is CASSPWTSGGGADTQYF. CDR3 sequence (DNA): TGTGCCAGCAGCCCTTGGACTAGCGGGGGAGGAGCAGATACGCAGTATTTT.

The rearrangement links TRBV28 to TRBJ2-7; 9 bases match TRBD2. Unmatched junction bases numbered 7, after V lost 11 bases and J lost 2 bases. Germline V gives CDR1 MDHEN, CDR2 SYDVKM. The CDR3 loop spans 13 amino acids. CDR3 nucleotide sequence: TGTGCCTCCATCGGCGGGGGGGCCTACGAGCAGTACTTC. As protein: CASIGGGAYEQYF. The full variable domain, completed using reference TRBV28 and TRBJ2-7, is DVKVTQSSRYLVKRTGEKVFLECVQDMDHENMFWYRQDPGLGLRLIYFSYDVKMKEKGDIPEGYSVSREKKERFSLILESASTNQTSMYLCASIGGGAYEQYFGPGTRLTVT.

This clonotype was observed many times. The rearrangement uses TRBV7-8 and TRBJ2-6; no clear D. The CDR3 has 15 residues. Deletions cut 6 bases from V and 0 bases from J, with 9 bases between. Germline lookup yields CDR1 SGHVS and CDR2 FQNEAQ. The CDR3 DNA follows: TGTGCCAGCAGTCGTGCTCACTCTGGGGCCAACGTCCTGACTTTC. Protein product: CASSRAHSGANVLTF. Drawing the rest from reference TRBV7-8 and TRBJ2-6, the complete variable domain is GAGVSQSPRYKVAKRGQDVALRCDPISGHVSLFWYQQALGQGPEFLTYFQNEAQLDKSGLPSDRFFAERPEGSVSTLKIQRTQQEDSAVYLCASSRAHSGANVLTFGAGSRLTVL.

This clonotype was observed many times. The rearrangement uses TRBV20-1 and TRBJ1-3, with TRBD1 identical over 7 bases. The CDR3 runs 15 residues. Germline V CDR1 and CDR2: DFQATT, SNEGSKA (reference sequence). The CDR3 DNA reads TGCGCCGTTGAACCAGGGGGTTCCTCTGGAAACACCATATATTTT. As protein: CAVEPGGSSGNTIYF.

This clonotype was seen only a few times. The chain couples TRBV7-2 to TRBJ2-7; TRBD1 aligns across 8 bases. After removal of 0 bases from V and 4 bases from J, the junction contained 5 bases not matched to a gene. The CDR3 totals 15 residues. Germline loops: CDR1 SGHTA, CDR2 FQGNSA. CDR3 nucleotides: TGTGCCAGCAGCTTAGCGAGGGACAGGCCGTACGAGCAGTACTTC. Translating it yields CASSLARDRPYEQYF. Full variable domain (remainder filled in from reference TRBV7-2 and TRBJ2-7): GAGVSQSPSNKVTEKGKDVELRCDPISGHTALYWYRQSLGQGLEFLIYFQGNSAPDKSGLPSDRFSAERTGGSVSTLTIQRTQQEDSAVYLCASSLARDRPYEQYFGPGTRLTVT.

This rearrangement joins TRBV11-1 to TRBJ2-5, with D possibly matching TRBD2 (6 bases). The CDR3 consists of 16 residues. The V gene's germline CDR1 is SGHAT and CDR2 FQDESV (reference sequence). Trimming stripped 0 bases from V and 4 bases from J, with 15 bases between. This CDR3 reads CASSLAEGRSGETQYF. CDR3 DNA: TGTGCCAGCAGCTTAGCCGAGGGGAGGAGTGGAGAGACCCAGTACTTC. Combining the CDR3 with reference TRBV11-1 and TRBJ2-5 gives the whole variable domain EAEVAQSPRYKITEKSQAVAFWCDPISGHATLYWYRQILGQGPELLVQFQDESVVDDSQLPKDRFSAERLKGVDSTLKIQPAELGDSAMYLCASSLAEGRSGETQYFGPGTRLLVL.

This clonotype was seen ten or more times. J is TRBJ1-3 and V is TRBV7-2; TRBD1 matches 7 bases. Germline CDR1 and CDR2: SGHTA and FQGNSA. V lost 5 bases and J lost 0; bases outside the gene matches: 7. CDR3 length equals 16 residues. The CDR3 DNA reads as TGTGCCAGCAGCCGGTGGGGACAGAGCTCTGGAAACACCATATATTTT. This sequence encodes CASSRWGQSSGNTIYF.

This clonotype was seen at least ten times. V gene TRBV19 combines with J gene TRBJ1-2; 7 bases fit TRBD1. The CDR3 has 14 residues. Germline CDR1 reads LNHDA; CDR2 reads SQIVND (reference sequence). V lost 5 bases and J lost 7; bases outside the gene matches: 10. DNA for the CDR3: TGTGCCAGTAGTGGCGGGACAGCGGGTGTTGGCTACACCTTC. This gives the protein CASSGGTAGVGYTF.

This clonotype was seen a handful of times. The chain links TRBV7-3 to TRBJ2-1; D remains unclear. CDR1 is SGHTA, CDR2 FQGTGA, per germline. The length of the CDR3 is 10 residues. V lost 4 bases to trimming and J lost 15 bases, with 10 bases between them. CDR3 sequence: CASSSKVPFF. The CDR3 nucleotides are TGTGCCAGCAGCTCTAAAGTTCCGTTCTTC.

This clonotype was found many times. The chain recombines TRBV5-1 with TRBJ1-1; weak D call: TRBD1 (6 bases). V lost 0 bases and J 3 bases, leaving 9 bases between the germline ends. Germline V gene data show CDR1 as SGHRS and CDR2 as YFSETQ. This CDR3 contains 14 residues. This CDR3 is CASSLGQGYTEAFF. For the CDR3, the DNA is TGCGCCAGCAGCTTGGGGCAGGGGTACACTGAAGCTTTCTTT.

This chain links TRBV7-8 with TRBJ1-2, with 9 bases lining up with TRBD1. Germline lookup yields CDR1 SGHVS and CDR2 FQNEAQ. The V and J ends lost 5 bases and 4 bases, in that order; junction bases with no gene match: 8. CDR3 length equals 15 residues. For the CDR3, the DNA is TGTGCCAGCAGCCCTAGACAGGGGGGGCCCTATGGCTACACCTTC. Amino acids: CASSPRQGGPYGYTF.

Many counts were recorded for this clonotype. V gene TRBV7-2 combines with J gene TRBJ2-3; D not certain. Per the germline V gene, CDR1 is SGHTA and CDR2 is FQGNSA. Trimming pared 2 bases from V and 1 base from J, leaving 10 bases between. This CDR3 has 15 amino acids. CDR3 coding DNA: TGTGCCAGCAGCTTACGGGTTGCGGGCACAGATACGCAGTATTTT. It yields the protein CASSLRVAGTDTQYF.

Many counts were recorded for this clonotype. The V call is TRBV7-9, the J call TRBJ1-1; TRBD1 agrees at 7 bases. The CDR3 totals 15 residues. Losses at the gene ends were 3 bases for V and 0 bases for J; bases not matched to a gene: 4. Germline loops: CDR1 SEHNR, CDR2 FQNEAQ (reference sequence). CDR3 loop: CASSFHDRVNTEAFF. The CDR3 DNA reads TGTGCCAGCAGCTTCCATGACAGGGTGAACACTGAAGCTTTCTTT.

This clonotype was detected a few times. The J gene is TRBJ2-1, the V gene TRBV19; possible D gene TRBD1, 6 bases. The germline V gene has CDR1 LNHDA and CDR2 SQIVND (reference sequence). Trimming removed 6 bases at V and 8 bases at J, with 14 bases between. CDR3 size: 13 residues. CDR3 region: CASSHTGTHEQFF. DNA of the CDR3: TGTGCCAGTAGCCACACAGGGACCCATGAGCAGTTCTTC.

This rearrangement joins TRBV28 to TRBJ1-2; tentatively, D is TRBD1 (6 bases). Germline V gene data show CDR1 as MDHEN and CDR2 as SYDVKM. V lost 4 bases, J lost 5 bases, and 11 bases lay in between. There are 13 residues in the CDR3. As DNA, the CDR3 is TGTGCCAGCAGTTCCGACAGGACGTATGGCTACACCTTC. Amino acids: CASSSDRTYGYTF.

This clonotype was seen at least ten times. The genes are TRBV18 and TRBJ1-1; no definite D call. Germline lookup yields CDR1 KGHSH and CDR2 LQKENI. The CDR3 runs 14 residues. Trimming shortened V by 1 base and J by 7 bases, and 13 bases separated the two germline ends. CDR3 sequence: CASSPQSLSVEAFF. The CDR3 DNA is TGTGCCAGCTCACCACAGAGCTTGAGTGTTGAAGCTTTCTTT.

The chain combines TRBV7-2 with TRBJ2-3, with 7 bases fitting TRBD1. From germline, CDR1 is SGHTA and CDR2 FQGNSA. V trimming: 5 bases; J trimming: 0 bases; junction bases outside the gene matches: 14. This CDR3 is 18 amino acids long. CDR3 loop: CASSQRPGQSISTDTQYF. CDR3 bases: TGTGCCAGCAGCCAACGACCGGGACAGTCTATCAGCACAGATACGCAGTATTTT.

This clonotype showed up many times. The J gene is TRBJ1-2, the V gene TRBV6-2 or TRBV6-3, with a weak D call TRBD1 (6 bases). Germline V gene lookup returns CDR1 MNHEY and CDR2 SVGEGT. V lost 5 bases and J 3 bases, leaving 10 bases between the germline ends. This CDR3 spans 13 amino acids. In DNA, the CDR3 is TGTGCCAGCAGTCCGGACAGAGACTATGGCTACACCTTC. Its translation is CASSPDRDYGYTF.

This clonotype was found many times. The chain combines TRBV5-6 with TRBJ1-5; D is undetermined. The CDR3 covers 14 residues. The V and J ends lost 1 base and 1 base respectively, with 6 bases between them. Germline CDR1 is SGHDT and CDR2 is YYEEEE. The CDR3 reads CASSLYLSNQPQHF. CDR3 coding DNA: TGTGCCAGCAGCTTGTATTTGAGCAATCAGCCCCAGCATTTT.

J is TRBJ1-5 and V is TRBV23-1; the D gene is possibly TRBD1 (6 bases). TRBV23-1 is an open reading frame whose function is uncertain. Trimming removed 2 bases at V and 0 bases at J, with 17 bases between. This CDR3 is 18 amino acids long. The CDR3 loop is CASSQGLLDSYSNQPQHF. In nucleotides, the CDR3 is TGCGCCAGCAGTCAAGGCCTTCTGGACAGCTATAGCAATCAGCCCCAGCATTTT.

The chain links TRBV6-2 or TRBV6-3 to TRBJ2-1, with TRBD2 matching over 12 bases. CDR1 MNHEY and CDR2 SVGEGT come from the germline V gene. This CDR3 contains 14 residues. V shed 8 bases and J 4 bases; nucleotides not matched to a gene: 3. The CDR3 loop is CASRGLAGYNEQFF. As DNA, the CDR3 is TGTGCCAGCCGAGGACTAGCGGGGTACAATGAGCAGTTCTTC.

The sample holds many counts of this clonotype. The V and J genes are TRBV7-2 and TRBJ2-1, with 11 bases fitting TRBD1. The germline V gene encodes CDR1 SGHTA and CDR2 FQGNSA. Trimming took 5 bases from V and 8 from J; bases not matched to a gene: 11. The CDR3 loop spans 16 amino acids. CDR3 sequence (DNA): TGTGCCAGCAGCCTAACCGGGACAGGGGGATGGGATGAGCAGTTCTTC. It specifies CASSLTGTGGWDEQFF. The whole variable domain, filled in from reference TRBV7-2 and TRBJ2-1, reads GAGVSQSPSNKVTEKGKDVELRCDPISGHTALYWYRQSLGQGLEFLIYFQGNSAPDKSGLPSDRFSAERTGGSVSTLTIQRTQQEDSAVYLCASSLTGTGGWDEQFFGPGTRLTVL.

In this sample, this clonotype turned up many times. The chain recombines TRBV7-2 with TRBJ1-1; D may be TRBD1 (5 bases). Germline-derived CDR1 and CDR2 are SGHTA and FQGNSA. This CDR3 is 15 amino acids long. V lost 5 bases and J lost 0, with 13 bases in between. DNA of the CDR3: TGTGCCAGCAGCCGACGGACAAGCATGAACACTGAAGCTTTCTTT. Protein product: CASSRRTSMNTEAFF.

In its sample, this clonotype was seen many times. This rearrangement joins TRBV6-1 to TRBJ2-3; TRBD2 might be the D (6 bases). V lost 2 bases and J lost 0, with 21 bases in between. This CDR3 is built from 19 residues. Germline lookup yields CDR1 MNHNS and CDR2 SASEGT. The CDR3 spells CASSETSPNLATSTDTQYF. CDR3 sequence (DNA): TGTGCCAGCAGTGAAACCAGCCCCAACCTAGCGACGAGCACAGATACGCAGTATTTT.

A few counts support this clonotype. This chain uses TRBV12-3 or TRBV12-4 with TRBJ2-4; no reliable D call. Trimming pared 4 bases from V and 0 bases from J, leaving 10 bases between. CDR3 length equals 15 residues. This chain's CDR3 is CASSYHPLAKNIQYF. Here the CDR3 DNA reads TGTGCCAGCAGTTATCACCCCCTAGCCAAAAACATTCAGTACTTC.

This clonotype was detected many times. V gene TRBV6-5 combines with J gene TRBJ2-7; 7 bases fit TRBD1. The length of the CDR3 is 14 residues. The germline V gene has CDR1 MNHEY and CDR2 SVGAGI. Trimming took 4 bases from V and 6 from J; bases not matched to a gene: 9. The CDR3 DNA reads TGTGCCAGCAGTTCGAGGGGGCTCCGCTCCGAGCAGTACTTC. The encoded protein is CASSSRGLRSEQYF.

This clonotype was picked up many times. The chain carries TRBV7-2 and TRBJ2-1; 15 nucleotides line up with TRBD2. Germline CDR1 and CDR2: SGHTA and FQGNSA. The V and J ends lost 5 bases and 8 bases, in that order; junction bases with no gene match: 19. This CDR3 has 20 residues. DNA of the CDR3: TGTGCCAGCAGCCTATGGGGGACTAGCGGGGGGACGGGGCAAAATGATGAGCAGTTCTTC. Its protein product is CASSLWGTSGGTGQNDEQFF.

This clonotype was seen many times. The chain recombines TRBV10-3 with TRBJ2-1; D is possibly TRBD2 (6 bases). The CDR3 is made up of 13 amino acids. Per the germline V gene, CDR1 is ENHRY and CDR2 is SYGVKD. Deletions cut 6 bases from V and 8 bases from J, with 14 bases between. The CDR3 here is CAISGQSGDEQFF. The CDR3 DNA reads TGTGCCATCAGCGGGCAATCGGGGGATGAGCAGTTCTTC.

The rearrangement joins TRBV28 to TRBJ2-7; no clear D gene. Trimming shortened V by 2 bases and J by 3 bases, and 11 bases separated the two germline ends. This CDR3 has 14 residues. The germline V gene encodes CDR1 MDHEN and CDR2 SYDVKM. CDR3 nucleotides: TGTGCCAGCAGTTTACATGGTCCAGGCTACGAGCAGTACTTC. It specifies CASSLHGPGYEQYF.

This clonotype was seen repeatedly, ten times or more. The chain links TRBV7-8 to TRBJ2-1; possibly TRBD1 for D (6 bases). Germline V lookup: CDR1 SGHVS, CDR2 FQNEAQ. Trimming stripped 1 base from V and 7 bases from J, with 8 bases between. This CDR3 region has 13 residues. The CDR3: CASSLGQGNEQFF. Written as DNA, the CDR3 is TGTGCCAGCAGCTTAGGGCAGGGGAATGAGCAGTTCTTC.